The rows below give T cell receptor beta chains drawn from one sample of a study of T cell changes during pregnancy in multiple sclerosis. Using immunoSEQ multiplex PCR, the repertoire was profiled, and TCRdb retains in-frame clones only, with some absent. The sample holds under 40,000 clones; 90% to 95% are singletons and the top ten take about 8.3%. The starting material was CD8+ T cells from peripheral blood mononuclear cells, obtained in the third trimester of pregnancy. All receptors derive from a female donor with multiple sclerosis, enrolled in a pregnancy study. Each CDR3 is given with its conserved first and last residue. D genes are given only for firm matches. Rows may omit the clone size; those that give it use once, few, many or a size class.

d_call: NA
v_call: TRBV19
clone_size: NA
j_call: TRBJ1-5
cdr3_nt: TGTGCCAGTAGTTCCGTCGGCAATCAGCCCCAGCATTTT
cdr3_aa: CASSSVGNQPQHF

d_call: NA
v_call: TRBV25-1
clone_size: NA
j_call: TRBJ2-2
cdr3_nt: TGTGCCAGCAGTGAAACTAGTACCGCGACCGGCCCCGGGGAGCTGTTTTTT
cdr3_aa: CASSETSTATGPGELFF

d_call: NA
v_call: TRBV25-1
clone_size: once
j_call: TRBJ1-5
cdr3_nt: TGTGCCAGCAGTGAGGGAGGGGTTCAGCCCCAGCATTTT
cdr3_aa: CASSEGGVQPQHF

d_call: NA
v_call: TRBV13
clone_size: NA
j_call: TRBJ2-1
cdr3_nt: TGTGCCAGCAGCTTACCCCTCCGGTATGAGCAGTTCTTC
cdr3_aa: CASSLPLRYEQFF

d_call: NA
v_call: TRBV6-6
clone_size: NA
j_call: TRBJ1-3
cdr3_nt: TGTGCCAGCCAAGCGGGCTTTGGGGGAAACACCATATATTTT
cdr3_aa: CASQAGFGGNTIYF

d_call: NA
v_call: TRBV15
clone_size: NA
j_call: TRBJ2-3
cdr3_nt: TGTGCCACCAGGAGGGAAGATACGCAGTATTTT
cdr3_aa: CATRREDTQYF

d_call: NA
v_call: TRBV4-1
clone_size: NA
j_call: TRBJ2-7
cdr3_nt: TGCGCCAGCAGCCAAACAGGTGGCGAGCAGTACTTC
cdr3_aa: CASSQTGGEQYF

d_call: NA
v_call: TRBV30
clone_size: once
j_call: TRBJ2-7
cdr3_nt: TGTGCCTGGACCCAGGGAGGCGAGCAGTACTTC
cdr3_aa: CAWTQGGEQYF

d_call: NA
v_call: TRBV6-5
clone_size: NA
j_call: TRBJ2-7
cdr3_nt: TGTGCCAGCAAGGAATGGGCAGGGGCAGACGAGCAGTACTTC
cdr3_aa: CASKEWAGADEQYF

d_call: NA
v_call: TRBV27
clone_size: NA
j_call: TRBJ1-5
cdr3_nt: TGTGCCAGCAGTTGGACACCCTATAGCAATCAGCCCCAGCATTTT
cdr3_aa: CASSWTPYSNQPQHF

d_call: NA
v_call: TRBV27
clone_size: NA
j_call: TRBJ2-6
cdr3_nt: TGTGCCAGCAGCAAGGGGTACTCTGGGGCCAACGTCCTGACTTTC
cdr3_aa: CASSKGYSGANVLTF

d_call: NA
v_call: TRBV19
clone_size: NA
j_call: TRBJ1-1
cdr3_nt: TGTGCCAGTATCGCTGAGGGGGGGGCTTTCTTT
cdr3_aa: CASIAEGGAFF

d_call: NA
v_call: TRBV13
clone_size: NA
j_call: TRBJ1-2
cdr3_nt: TGTGCCAGCAGCCGAATTGAAGTCCTGGCCAGCTATGGCTACACCTTC
cdr3_aa: CASSRIEVLASYGYTF

d_call: TRBD1
v_call: TRBV9
clone_size: NA
j_call: TRBJ2-7
cdr3_nt: TGTGCCAGCAGCGTAGGACAGGGGGCCTACGAGCAGTACTTC
cdr3_aa: CASSVGQGAYEQYF

d_call: NA
v_call: TRBV6-1
clone_size: NA
j_call: TRBJ1-1
cdr3_nt: TGTGCCAGCAGTGACGGTGAGAACACTGAAGCTTTCTTT
cdr3_aa: CASSDGENTEAFF

d_call: NA
v_call: TRBV30
clone_size: NA
j_call: TRBJ2-3
cdr3_nt: TGTGCCTTTGACAGGTACACAGATACGCAGTATTTT
cdr3_aa: CAFDRYTDTQYF

d_call: NA
v_call: TRBV10-3
clone_size: NA
j_call: TRBJ2-1
cdr3_nt: TGTGCCATCAGTGACATAGGACGGAGAGGGGGGGAAGTTAGACAAGTCTACAATGAGCAGTTCTTC
cdr3_aa: CAISDIGRRGGEVRQVYNEQFF

d_call: NA
v_call: TRBV6-5
clone_size: NA
j_call: TRBJ1-2
cdr3_nt: TGTGCCAGCAGTTTACAGGCTAACTATGGCTACACCTTC
cdr3_aa: CASSLQANYGYTF

d_call: TRBD1
v_call: TRBV4-1
clone_size: NA
j_call: TRBJ2-1
cdr3_nt: TGCGCCAGCAGGGGGGCGGACAGGGGGAACAATGAGCAGTTCTTC
cdr3_aa: CASRGADRGNNEQFF

d_call: TRBD1
v_call: TRBV19
clone_size: NA
j_call: TRBJ2-3
cdr3_nt: TGTGCCAGCTCCGGACAGGGGGGGTCAGATACGCAGTATTTT
cdr3_aa: CASSGQGGSDTQYF

d_call: NA
v_call: TRBV6-1
clone_size: NA
j_call: TRBJ2-2
cdr3_nt: TGTGCCATCGGGTCAGGGCGAGATACCGGGGAGCTGTTTTTT
cdr3_aa: CAIGSGRDTGELFF

d_call: NA
v_call: TRBV9
clone_size: once
j_call: TRBJ2-7
cdr3_nt: TGTGCCAGCAGCGTAGGAGCGGGTCAAACCTACGAGCAGTACTTC
cdr3_aa: CASSVGAGQTYEQYF

d_call: TRBD1
v_call: TRBV27
clone_size: NA
j_call: TRBJ2-7
cdr3_nt: TGTGCCAGCAGTTTGGGGACAGGTACGACCTACGAGCAGTACTTC
cdr3_aa: CASSLGTGTTYEQYF

d_call: NA
v_call: TRBV9
clone_size: NA
j_call: TRBJ2-5
cdr3_nt: TGTGCCAGCAGCGACAGGGTTCAAGAGACCCAGTACTTC
cdr3_aa: CASSDRVQETQYF

d_call: TRBD1
v_call: TRBV11-1
clone_size: NA
j_call: TRBJ2-7
cdr3_nt: TGTGCCAGCAGCCCAAACGACAGGGTCTACGAGCAGTACTTC
cdr3_aa: CASSPNDRVYEQYF

d_call: NA
v_call: TRBV9
clone_size: NA
j_call: TRBJ2-4
cdr3_nt: TGTGCCAGCAGCGGAGACGTCGGGACACTTAAAAACATTCAGTACTTC
cdr3_aa: CASSGDVGTLKNIQYF

d_call: TRBD2
v_call: TRBV9
clone_size: NA
j_call: TRBJ2-7
cdr3_nt: TGTGCCAGCTCCGGGACTAGCGGGGGTCCGATTACCTACGAGCAGTACTTC
cdr3_aa: CASSGTSGGPITYEQYF

d_call: TRBD2
v_call: TRBV6-4
clone_size: once
j_call: TRBJ2-1
cdr3_nt: TGTGCCAGCAGTGACGGTAGTAGCGGGGGGGCCAATGAGCAGTTCTTC
cdr3_aa: CASSDGSSGGANEQFF

d_call: TRBD1
v_call: TRBV7-8
clone_size: NA
j_call: TRBJ1-1
cdr3_nt: TGTGCCAGCAGCTTGTTGGCCAGGGGGCCGAACACTGAAGCTTTCTTT
cdr3_aa: CASSLLARGPNTEAFF

d_call: NA
v_call: TRBV15
clone_size: NA
j_call: TRBJ2-7
cdr3_nt: TGTGCCACCAGCAGCCGGGACACCTCCTACGAGCAGTACTTC
cdr3_aa: CATSSRDTSYEQYF

d_call: NA
v_call: TRBV6-5
clone_size: few
j_call: TRBJ1-6
cdr3_nt: TGTGCCAGCACCCGGGACTCCTATAATTCACCCCTCCACTTT
cdr3_aa: CASTRDSYNSPLHF